The 9 T cell receptor beta chains listed next were all sequenced from one sample in a study of blood T cell repertoires in COVID-19. Sequencing used immunoSEQ multiplex PCR; TCRdb keeps in-frame clones, though not all of them. The sample has 110,000 or so clones; roughly 84% are singletons. Sequencing was carried out using peripheral blood. These receptors were collected from a woman between 40 and 50 years old with acute or convalescent COVID-19.

The gene calls are TRBV5-1 and TRBJ1-2, with TRBD1 matching 9 bases. The V and J ends lost 7 bases and 7 bases, in that order; junction bases with no gene match: 14. Germline assignment: CDR1 SGHRS and CDR2 YFSETQ. The CDR3 covers 15 residues. The CDR3 region is CASSRTGAQGGGYTF. CDR3 sequence (DNA): TGCGCCAGCTCCCGGACAGGGGCACAAGGAGGTGGCTACACCTTC.

This chain's CDR3 is CASSQDPGRDYNEQFF. The CDR3 nucleotides are TGCGCCAGCAGCCAAGATCCGGGAAGGGATTACAATGAGCAGTTCTTC. The chain is built from TRBV4-1 and TRBJ2-1; the D gene is possibly TRBD2 (5 bases). With 0 bases removed from V and 4 bases from J, the gap between germline ends came to 13 bases. This CDR3 has 16 residues. Germline V gene sequence: CDR1 MGHRA, CDR2 YSYEKL.

The chain employs TRBV19 and TRBJ2-1, with 9 bases lining up with TRBD2. Germline-derived CDR1 and CDR2 are LNHDA and SQIVND (reference sequence). V dropped 0 bases and J dropped 4; count of bases not matched to a gene: 10. The CDR3 is 18 amino acids. CDR3 region: CASSIDLSGGPYYNEQFF. CDR3 nucleotides: TGTGCCAGTAGTATAGATCTAAGCGGGGGGCCGTATTACAATGAGCAGTTCTTC.

The chain uses TRBV7-2 and TRBJ2-7; the match to TRBD1 covers 7 bases. V shed 5 bases and J 3 bases; nucleotides not matched to a gene: 7. The germline V gene encodes CDR1 SGHTA and CDR2 FQGNSA. This CDR3 comprises 14 residues. The chain's CDR3 is CASSPQTGYYEQYF. CDR3 coding DNA: TGTGCCAGCAGCCCTCAGACAGGGTACTACGAGCAGTACTTC.

The J gene is TRBJ2-1, the V gene TRBV19; TRBD1 agrees at 12 bases. CDR1 LNHDA and CDR2 SQIVND come from the germline V gene (reference sequence). Germline trimming cut 0 bases from V and 7 bases from J; bases unmatched to any gene: 7. This CDR3 is built from 17 residues. CDR3 residues: CASSIERGQGARNEQFF. The CDR3 coding sequence is TGTGCCAGTAGTATAGAAAGGGGACAGGGGGCGCGGAATGAGCAGTTCTTC.

This rearrangement joins TRBV5-4 to TRBJ2-2, with D possibly being TRBD2 (5 bases). V dropped 4 bases and J dropped 1 base, with 8 bases sitting between them. The CDR3 is 14 residues long. Germline loops: CDR1 SGHNT, CDR2 YYREEE (reference sequence). CDR3 sequence (DNA): TGTGCCAGCAGCCTACTAGGGAACACCGGGGAGCTGTTTTTT. Its protein is CASSLLGNTGELFF.

The gene calls are TRBV5-1 and TRBJ1-2, with 9 bases lining up with TRBD1. V lost 4 bases and J lost 6; bases outside the gene matches: 10. Germline values: CDR1 SGHRS, CDR2 YFSETQ. CDR3 length equals 15 residues. The CDR3 is CASSRTGTGIDGYTF. The CDR3 DNA follows: TGCGCCAGCAGCAGGACCGGGACAGGGATCGATGGCTACACCTTC. Based on the CDR3 plus reference TRBV5-1 and TRBJ1-2, the full variable domain is KAGVTQTPRYLIKTRGQQVTLSCSPISGHRSVSWYQQTPGQGLQFLFEYFSETQRNKGNFPGRFSGRQFSNSRSEMNVSTLELGDSALYLCASSRTGTGIDGYTFGSGTRLTVV.

V and J are TRBV7-2 and TRBJ1-2; the match to TRBD1 covers 7 bases. This CDR3 is built from 15 residues. Germline assignment: CDR1 SGHTA and CDR2 FQGNSA. The junction had 10 bases not matched to a gene; V was cut back by 4 bases and J by 5 bases. Here the CDR3 reads CASSSYLTGSYGYTF. Here the CDR3 DNA reads TGTGCCAGCAGCTCCTACTTGACAGGGTCTTATGGCTACACCTTC.

CDR3 residues: CASSRDRGPPRGTEAFF. CDR3 DNA sequence: TGTGCCAGCAGTCGGGACAGGGGGCCTCCCAGAGGCACTGAAGCTTTCTTT. The chain links TRBV6-2 or TRBV6-3 to TRBJ1-1; 12 bases agree with TRBD1. The CDR3 contains 17 residues. Germline lookup yields CDR1 MNHEY and CDR2 SVGEGT. Losses at the gene ends were 5 bases for V and 4 bases for J; bases not matched to a gene: 11.